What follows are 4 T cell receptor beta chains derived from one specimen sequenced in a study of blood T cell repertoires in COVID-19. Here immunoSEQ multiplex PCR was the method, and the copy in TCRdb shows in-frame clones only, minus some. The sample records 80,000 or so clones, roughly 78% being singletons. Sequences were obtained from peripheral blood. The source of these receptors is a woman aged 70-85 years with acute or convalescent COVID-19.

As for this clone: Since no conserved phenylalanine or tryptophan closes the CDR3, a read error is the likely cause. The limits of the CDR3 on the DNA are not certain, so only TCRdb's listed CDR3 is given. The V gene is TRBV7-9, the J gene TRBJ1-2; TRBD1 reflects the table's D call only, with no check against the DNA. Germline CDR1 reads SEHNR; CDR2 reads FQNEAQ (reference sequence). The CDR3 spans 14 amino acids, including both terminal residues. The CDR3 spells CASSSDGDRGPLIA.

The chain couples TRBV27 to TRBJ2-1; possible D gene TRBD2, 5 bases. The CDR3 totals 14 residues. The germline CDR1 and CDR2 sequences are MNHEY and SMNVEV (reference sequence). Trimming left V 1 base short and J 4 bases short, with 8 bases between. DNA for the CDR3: TGTGCCAGCAGTTTATTACGGGGTTACAATGAGCAGTTCTTC. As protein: CASSLLRGYNEQFF.

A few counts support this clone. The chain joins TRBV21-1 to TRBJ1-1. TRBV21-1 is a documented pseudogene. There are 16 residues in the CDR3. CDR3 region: CASSKVRRTENTEAFF. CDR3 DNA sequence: TGTGCCAGCAGCAAAGTACGTCGGACTGAGAACACTGAAGCTTTCTTT.

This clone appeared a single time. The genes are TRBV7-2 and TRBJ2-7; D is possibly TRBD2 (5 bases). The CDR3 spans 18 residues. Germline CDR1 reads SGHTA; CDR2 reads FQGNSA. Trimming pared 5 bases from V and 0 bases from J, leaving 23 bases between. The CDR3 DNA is TGTGCCAGCAGCCCCAGCCTCGCGGGCAGTGGGGTCTCCTACGAGCAGTACTTC. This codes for CASSPSLAGSGVSYEQYF. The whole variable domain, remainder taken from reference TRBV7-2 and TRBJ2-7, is GAGVSQSPSNKVTEKGKDVELRCDPISGHTALYWYRQSLGQGLEFLIYFQGNSAPDKSGLPSDRFSAERTGGSVSTLTIQRTQQEDSAVYLCASSPSLAGSGVSYEQYFGPGTRLTVT.